These T cell receptor beta chains were read from a single sample in a study of T and B cells in COVID-19 patients. Using its own MiXCR run on the multiplex PCR reads, TCRdb lists one record per CDR3 protein. The sample carries approximately 11,000 distinct CDR3 sequences, 33% recorded once. The material sequenced was blood. These receptor sequences come from a human donor with active COVID-19. Both conserved end residues are part of each CDR3. The D gene is left open where the match is weak. Only some rows state a clone size, as once, few, many or a class for expanded clones.

- | TRBJ2-5 | - | TRBV11-1 | CASSLVGRETQYF | TGTGCCAGCAGCTTAGTGGGGAGAGAGACCCAGTACTTC
TRBD2 | TRBJ2-3 | few | TRBV5-6 | CASSLQLAGTDTQYF | TGTGCCAGCAGCTTACAACTAGCGGGCACAGATACGCAGTATTTT
- | TRBJ2-1 | few | TRBV6-1 | CASSDARRLDGFF | TGTGCCAGCAGTGATGCGCGCAGACTAGACGGGTTCTTC
TRBD1 | TRBJ2-7 | - | TRBV5-1 | CASSKGDRLVDEQYF | TGCGCCAGCAGCAAGGGGGACAGGTTAGTTGACGAGCAGTACTTC
- | TRBJ2-7 | - | TRBV10-3 | CAISEGLGEQYF | TGTGCCATCAGTGAGGGCCTCGGCGAGCAGTACTTC
TRBD1 | TRBJ1-2 | - | TRBV6-5 | CASSRQGVYGYTF | TGTGCCAGCAGTCGACAGGGGGTCTATGGCTACACCTTC
- | TRBJ1-5 | few | TRBV5-6 | CASSLRARDNQPQHF | TGTGCCAGCAGCTTGCGGGCGCGGGACAATCAGCCCCAGCATTTT
TRBD2 | TRBJ2-1 | - | TRBV24-1 | CATSEAFSGGVPREQFF | TGTGCCACCAGTGAAGCCTTTAGCGGGGGAGTACCCCGTGAGCAGTTCTTC
- | TRBJ1-2 | - | TRBV4-3 | CASSQADSTYGYTF | TGCGCCAGCAGCCAAGCCGACTCCACCTATGGCTACACCTTC
TRBD1 | TRBJ1-2 | few | TRBV19 | CASTPDRGGYTF | TGTGCCAGTACCCCTGACAGGGGAGGTTACACCTTC
TRBD1 | TRBJ2-1 | - | TRBV18 | CASSLSGTGGYNEQFF | TGTGCCAGCTCCCTTTCCGGGACAGGGGGATACAATGAGCAGTTCTTC
- | TRBJ2-6 | few | TRBV20-1 | CSASGQSGANVLTF | TGCAGTGCTAGTGGGCAATCTGGGGCCAACGTCCTGACTTTC
- | TRBJ1-1 | - | TRBV30 | CAWSLVRQNTEAFF | TGTGCCTGGAGCTTGGTCCGACAGAACACTGAAGCTTTCTTT
- | TRBJ1-2 | few | TRBV19 | CASSIAGLQNGYTF | TGTGCCAGTAGTATTGCGGGTTTGCAGAATGGCTACACCTTC
TRBD1 | TRBJ2-1 | - | TRBV5-1 | CASTKPGQGYNEQFF | TGCGCCAGCACCAAACCGGGACAGGGATACAATGAGCAGTTCTTC
- | TRBJ2-5 | - | TRBV5-1 | CASSRTEETQYF | TGCGCCAGCAGCCGGACGGAAGAGACCCAGTACTTC
- | TRBJ1-3 | - | TRBV5-6 | CASSPVGDLSGNTIYF | TGTGCCAGCAGCCCCGTGGGGGATCTCTCTGGAAACACCATATATTTT